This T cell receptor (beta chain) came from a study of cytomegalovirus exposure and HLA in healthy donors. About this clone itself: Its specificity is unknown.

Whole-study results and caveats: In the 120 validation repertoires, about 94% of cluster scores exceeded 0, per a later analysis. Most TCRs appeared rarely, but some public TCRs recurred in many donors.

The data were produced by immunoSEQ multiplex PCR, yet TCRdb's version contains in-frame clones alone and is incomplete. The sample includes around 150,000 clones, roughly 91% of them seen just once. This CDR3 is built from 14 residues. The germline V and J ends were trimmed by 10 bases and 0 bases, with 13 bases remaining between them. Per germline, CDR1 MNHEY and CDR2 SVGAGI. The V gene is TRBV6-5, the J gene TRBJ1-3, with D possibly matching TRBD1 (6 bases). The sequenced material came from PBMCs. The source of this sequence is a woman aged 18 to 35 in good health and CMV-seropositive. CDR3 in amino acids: CATKGQLSGNTIYF. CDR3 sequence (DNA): TGTGCCACCAAGGGACAACTCTCTGGAAACACCATATATTTT.